This TCR beta chain was sequenced during a study of OX40 agonist ivuxolimab in advanced cancers. This CDR3 region has 16 residues. The germline CDR1 and CDR2 sequences are MDHEN and SYDVKM. V lost 6 bases and J lost 1; bases outside the gene matches: 9. Only in-frame clones appear in the TCRdb table, and some are missing; sequencing was by immunoSEQ multiplex PCR. Here the sample spans approximately 61,000 clones, about 90% being singletons. Sequenced material: CD4+ or CD8+ T cells sorted from blood, taken in a trial of the OX40 agonist ivuxolimab. The rearrangement links TRBV28 to TRBJ1-3; 7 positions agree with TRBD1. The TCR originated in an adult with an advanced solid tumor such as melanoma, head and neck, liver or kidney cancer. CDR3 sequence: CASRSDREGSGNTIYF. The CDR3 DNA sequence: TGTGCCAGCAGATCCGACAGGGAAGGGTCTGGAAACACCATATATTTT.